The clone carrying this TCR beta chain was seen a handful of times. Its target is unknown. Via MiXCR, TCRdb re-called the reads, giving one row per CDR3 protein. The repertoire holds about 770,000 distinct CDR3 sequences, with 29% as singletons. The data were taken from a study of T cell repertoires in cytomegalovirus infection. Study at large: Recently identified HLA-C-restricted CMV epitopes were used, and well-studied HLA-B-restricted CMV epitopes were used as well. Both a matching HLA type and CMV infection were indicated by public TCR beta signatures.

Whole-study findings and limits: HLA-C-restricted CMV clonotypes gave the most frequent clonotype in two of eight donors. Cumulative public TCR beta family frequency identified CMV carriers with the relevant HLA.

The clonotype comes from a human donor in good health (CMV status not recorded). Some clones in this sample may be carry-over from other donors' samples. The sequenced sample was cultured CD8+ T cells from PBMCs, obtained from culture after CMV antigen stimulation.

As DNA, the CDR3 is TGTGCCAGCAGTTTCCCGACTAGTACCAAAAACATTCAGTACTTC. Translating it yields CASSFPTSTKNIQYF. The rearrangement uses TRBV28 and TRBJ2-4; D might be TRBD2 (6 bases). The V gene lost 3 bases and the J gene lost 2 bases, with 11 bases spanning the gap. The length of the CDR3 is 15 residues. Germline assignment: CDR1 MDHEN and CDR2 SYDVKM.